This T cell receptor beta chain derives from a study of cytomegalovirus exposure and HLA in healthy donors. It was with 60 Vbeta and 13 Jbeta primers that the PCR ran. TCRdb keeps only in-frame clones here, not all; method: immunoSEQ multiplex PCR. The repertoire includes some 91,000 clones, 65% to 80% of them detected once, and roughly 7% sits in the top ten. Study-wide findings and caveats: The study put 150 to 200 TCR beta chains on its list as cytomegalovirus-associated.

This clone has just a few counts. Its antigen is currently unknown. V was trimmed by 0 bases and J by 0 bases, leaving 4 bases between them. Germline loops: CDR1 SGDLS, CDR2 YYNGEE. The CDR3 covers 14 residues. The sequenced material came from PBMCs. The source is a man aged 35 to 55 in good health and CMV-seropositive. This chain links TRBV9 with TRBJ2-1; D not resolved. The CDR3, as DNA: TGTGCCAGCAGCGTAGGGAGCTCCTACAATGAGCAGTTCTTC. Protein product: CASSVGSSYNEQFF.